These 11 T cell receptor beta chains were sequenced from one sample in a study of CD8 T cells in ankylosing spondylitis. From the 5' RACE reads, TCRdb called clonotypes with MiXCR, one entry per CDR3 protein. The table includes approximately 150,000 distinct CDR3 sequences, roughly 34% detected once. The sequenced material came from synovial fluid, either unsorted or a sorted T cell fraction (not recorded which). These TCRs come from a male donor with ankylosing spondylitis.

This rearrangement joins TRBV20-1 to TRBJ2-5; TRBD1 aligns across 11 bases. This CDR3 has 13 residues. Germline trimming cut 5 bases from V and 10 bases from J; bases unmatched to any gene: 9. Germline lookup yields CDR1 DFQATT and CDR2 SNEGSKA (reference sequence). CDR3 in amino acids: CSAAGDRGGSQYF. The CDR3 DNA follows: TGCAGTGCTGCCGGGGACAGGGGGGGAAGCCAGTACTTC.

In its sample, this clonotype was seen many times. This sequence joins TRBV3-1 and TRBJ2-1; 12 nucleotides agree with TRBD2. The CDR3 length is 17 residues. CDR1 is LGHDT and CDR2 is YNNKEL in the germline V gene (reference sequence). J gave up 8 bases and V 2 bases, and 10 bases lay outside the gene matches. The CDR3 sequence is CASSQSGLAGFRDEQFF. The DNA of the CDR3 is TGTGCCAGCAGCCAATCCGGACTAGCGGGGTTTCGGGATGAGCAGTTCTTC.

This clonotype showed up just a few times. The gene calls are TRBV5-1 and TRBJ1-3; D is undetermined. Trimming took off 0 bases at V and 1 base at J, with 11 bases between the two ends. CDR1 is SGHRS and CDR2 is YFSETQ in the germline V gene. This CDR3 is 16 amino acids long. CDR3 protein: CASSLATSGSGNTIYF. CDR3 nucleotide sequence: TGCGCCAGCAGCTTGGCCACGTCCGGGTCTGGAAACACCATATATTTT. The full variable domain, with the rest looked up from reference TRBV5-1 and TRBJ1-3, is KAGVTQTPRYLIKTRGQQVTLSCSPISGHRSVSWYQQTPGQGLQFLFEYFSETQRNKGNFPGRFSGRQFSNSRSEMNVSTLELGDSALYLCASSLATSGSGNTIYFGEGSWLTVV.

The chain has TRBV11-3 and TRBJ2-1, with 10 bases fitting TRBD2. The V and J ends lost 8 bases and 0 bases, in that order; junction bases with no gene match: 7. CDR3 length equals 16 residues. Germline loops: CDR1 SGHNT, CDR2 YENEEA. CDR3 sequence (DNA): TGTGCCAGCTCTAGCGGGGGCAAGAGCTCCTACAATGAGCAGTTCTTC. Protein sequence: CASSSGGKSSYNEQFF.

This clonotype has at least ten counts. The chain couples TRBV20-1 to TRBJ1-2; TRBD1 might be the D (5 bases). The CDR3 runs to 14 residues. Trimming pared 1 base from V and 8 bases from J, leaving 17 bases between. Germline V CDR1 and CDR2: DFQATT, SNEGSKA (reference sequence). CDR3 bases: TGCAGTGCTAGAGGACAGTTAGTAGATCGGGGCTACACCTTC. Translating it yields CSARGQLVDRGYTF.

In this sample, this clonotype turned up a few times. The CDR3 coding sequence is TGCAGTGCTAGCCAACCAGGGGGGGTAGATACGCAGTATTTT. Translated: CSASQPGGVDTQYF. The J gene is TRBJ2-3, the V gene TRBV20-1; tentatively, D is TRBD1 or TRBD2 (7 bases each). Looked up from germline, CDR1 is DFQATT and CDR2 is SNEGSKA (reference sequence). The V end was cut by 3 bases, the J end by 5 bases, with 15 bases between. The CDR3 has 14 residues.

This clonotype was counted a few times. The CDR3 protein is CAISSVGEKLFF. The CDR3 nucleotides are TGTGCCATCAGTTCGGTGGGCGAAAAACTGTTTTTT. The V gene is TRBV10-3, the J gene TRBJ1-4, with D uncertain. The CDR3 contains 12 residues. The germline V gene has CDR1 ENHRY and CDR2 SYGVKD. V was shortened by 5 bases and J by 8 bases, with 9 bases between the two germline ends.

This clonotype was picked up a small number of times. V is TRBV20-1 and J is TRBJ1-6; 9 positions match TRBD1. The germline gives CDR1 DFQATT, CDR2 SNEGSKA (reference sequence). The CDR3 consists of 16 residues. V shed 3 bases, J shed 9 bases, and the junction held 12 bases outside the gene matches. In DNA form, the CDR3 reads TGCAGTGCTAGTCAACACAGGGGGCCTTCGGGTTCACCCCTCCACTTT. Its protein product is CSASQHRGPSGSPLHF.

The chain carries TRBV5-1 and TRBJ2-2; no clear D. This CDR3 spans 14 amino acids. The V end was cut by 0 bases, the J end by 5 bases, with 8 bases between. Germline V gene data show CDR1 as SGHRS and CDR2 as YFSETQ. CDR3 residues: CASSLERATGELFF. In DNA form, the CDR3 reads TGCGCCAGCAGCTTGGAAAGGGCAACCGGGGAGCTGTTTTTT.

Many counts were recorded for this clonotype. The CDR3 spells CASSLWPGQSEYGYTF. The CDR3 coding sequence is TGTGCCAGCAGCTTATGGCCGGGACAGAGCGAGTATGGCTACACCTTC. The chain uses TRBV7-9 and TRBJ1-2, with 7 bases that match TRBD1. The trim removed 2 bases at V and 5 bases at J, leaving 11 bases unmatched. The germline V gene encodes CDR1 SEHNR and CDR2 FQNEAQ (reference sequence). The CDR3 length is 16 residues.

The chain combines TRBV3-1 with TRBJ2-1, with D unclear. The CDR3 contains 13 residues. The V gene's germline CDR1 is LGHDT and CDR2 YNNKEL (reference sequence). Trimming cost V 3 bases and J 9 bases, with 12 bases left between them. CDR3 sequence reads: CASSQTLVGEQFF. CDR3 sequence (DNA): TGTGCCAGCAGCCAGACCCTGGTGGGTGAGCAGTTCTTC.